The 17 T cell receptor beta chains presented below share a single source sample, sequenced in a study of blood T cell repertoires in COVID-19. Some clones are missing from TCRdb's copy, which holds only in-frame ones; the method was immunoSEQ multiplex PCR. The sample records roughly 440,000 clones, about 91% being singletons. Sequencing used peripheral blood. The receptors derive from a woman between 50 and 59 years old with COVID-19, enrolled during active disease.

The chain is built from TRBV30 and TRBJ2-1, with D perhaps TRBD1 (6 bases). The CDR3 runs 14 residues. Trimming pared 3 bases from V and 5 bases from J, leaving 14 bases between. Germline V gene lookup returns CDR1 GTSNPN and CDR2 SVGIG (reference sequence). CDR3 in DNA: TGTGCCTGGAGCACAGGGCGTTCCAACAATGAGCAGTTCTTC. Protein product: CAWSTGRSNNEQFF.

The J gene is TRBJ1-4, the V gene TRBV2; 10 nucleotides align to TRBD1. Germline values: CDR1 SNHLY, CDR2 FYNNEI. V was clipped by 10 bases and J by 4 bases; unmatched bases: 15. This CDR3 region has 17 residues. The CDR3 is CATRRGTGASINEKLFF. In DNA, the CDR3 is TGTGCCACCAGGAGAGGGACAGGGGCCTCCATTAATGAAAAACTGTTTTTT.

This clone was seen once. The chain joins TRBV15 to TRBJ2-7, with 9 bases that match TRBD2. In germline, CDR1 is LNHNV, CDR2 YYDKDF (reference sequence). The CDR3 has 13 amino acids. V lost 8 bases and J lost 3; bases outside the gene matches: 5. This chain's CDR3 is CATSGTSYYEQYF. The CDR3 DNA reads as TGTGCCACCTCCGGGACTAGCTACTACGAGCAGTACTTC. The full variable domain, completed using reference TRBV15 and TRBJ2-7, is DAMVIQNPRYQVTQFGKPVTLSCSQTLNHNVMYWYQQKSSQAPKLLFHYYDKDFNNEADTPDNFQSRRPNTSFCFLDIRSPGLGDTAMYLCATSGTSYYEQYFGPGTRLTVT.

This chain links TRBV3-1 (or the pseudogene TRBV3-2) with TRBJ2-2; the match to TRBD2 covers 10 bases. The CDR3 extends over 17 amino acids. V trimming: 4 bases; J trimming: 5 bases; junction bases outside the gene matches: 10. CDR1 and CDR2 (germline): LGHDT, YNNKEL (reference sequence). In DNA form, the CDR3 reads TGTGCCAGCAGCCCCTCCCTAGCGGGGGATGGAACCGGGGAGCTGTTTTTT. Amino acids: CASSPSLAGDGTGELFF.

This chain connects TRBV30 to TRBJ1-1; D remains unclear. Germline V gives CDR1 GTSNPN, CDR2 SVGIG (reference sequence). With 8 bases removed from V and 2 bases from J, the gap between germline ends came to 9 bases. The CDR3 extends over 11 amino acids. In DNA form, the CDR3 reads TGTGCCAGGCGGGAAAACACTGAAGCTTTCTTT. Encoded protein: CARRENTEAFF.

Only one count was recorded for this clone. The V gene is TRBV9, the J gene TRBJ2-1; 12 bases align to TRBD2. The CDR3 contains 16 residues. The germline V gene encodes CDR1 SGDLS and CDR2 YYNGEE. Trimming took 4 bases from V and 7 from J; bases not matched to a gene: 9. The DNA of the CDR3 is TGTGCCAGCAGCCGTTTTACTAGCGGGGGGAATAATGAGCAGTTCTTC. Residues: CASSRFTSGGNNEQFF.

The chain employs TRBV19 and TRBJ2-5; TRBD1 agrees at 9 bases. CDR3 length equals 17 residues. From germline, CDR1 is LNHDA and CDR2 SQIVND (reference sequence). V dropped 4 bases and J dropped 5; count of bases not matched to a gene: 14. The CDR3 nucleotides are TGTGCCAGTAGTACAACGATCGTCCCGGGACAGGGTGAGACCCAGTACTTC. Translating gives CASSTTIVPGQGETQYF.

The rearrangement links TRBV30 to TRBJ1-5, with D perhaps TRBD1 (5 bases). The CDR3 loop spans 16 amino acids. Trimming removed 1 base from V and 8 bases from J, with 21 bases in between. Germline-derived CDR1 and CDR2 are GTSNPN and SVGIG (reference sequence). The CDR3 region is CAWSAPGLSWGKPQHF. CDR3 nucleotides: TGTGCCTGGAGTGCCCCGGGACTGTCCTGGGGAAAGCCCCAGCATTTT. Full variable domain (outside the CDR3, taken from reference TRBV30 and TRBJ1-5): SQTIHQWPATLVQPVGSPLSLECTVEGTSNPNLYWYRQAAGRGLQLLFYSVGIGQISSEVPQNLSASRPQDRQFILSSKKLLLSDSGFYLCAWSAPGLSWGKPQHFGDGTRLSIL.

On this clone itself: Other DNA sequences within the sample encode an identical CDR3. CDR3 in DNA: TGTGCCAGCAGTTTGGGACAGGGAAATTCACCCCTCCACTTT. It codes for CASSLGQGNSPLHF. This chain uses TRBV28 with TRBJ1-6; 9 bases agree with TRBD1. Looked up from germline, CDR1 is MDHEN and CDR2 is SYDVKM. This CDR3 spans 14 amino acids. The ends lost 3 bases at V and 7 bases at J; junction bases unmatched: 1.

CDR3 coding DNA: TGCGCCAGCAGCTTGGGTGCGGAGGTCTATGGCTACACCTTC. Its translation is CASSLGAEVYGYTF. The chain joins TRBV5-1 to TRBJ1-2; D remains unclear. Per the germline V gene, CDR1 is SGHRS and CDR2 is YFSETQ. The CDR3 sequence is 14 residues long. V lost 0 bases to trimming and J lost 4 bases, with 10 bases between them.

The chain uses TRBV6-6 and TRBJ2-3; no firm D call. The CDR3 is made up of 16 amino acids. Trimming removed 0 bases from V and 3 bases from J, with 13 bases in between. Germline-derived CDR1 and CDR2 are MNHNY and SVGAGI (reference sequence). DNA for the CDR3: TGTGCCAGCAGTTACTCTCTCCAGTCGGGTACAGATACGCAGTATTTT. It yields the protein CASSYSLQSGTDTQYF.

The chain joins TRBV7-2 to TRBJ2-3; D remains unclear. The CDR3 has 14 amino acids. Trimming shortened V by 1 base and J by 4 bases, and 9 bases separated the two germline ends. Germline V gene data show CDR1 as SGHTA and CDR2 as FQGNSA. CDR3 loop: CASSLGRASDTQYF. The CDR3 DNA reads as TGTGCCAGCAGCTTAGGTAGAGCCTCAGATACGCAGTATTTT.

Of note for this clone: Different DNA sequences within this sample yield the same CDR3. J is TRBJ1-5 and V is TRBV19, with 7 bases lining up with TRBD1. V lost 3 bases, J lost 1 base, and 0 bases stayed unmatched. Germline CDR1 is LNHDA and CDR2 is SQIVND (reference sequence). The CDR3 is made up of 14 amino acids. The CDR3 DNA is TGTGCCAGTAGTATCAGGGGGAGCAATCAGCCCCAGCATTTT. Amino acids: CASSIRGSNQPQHF.

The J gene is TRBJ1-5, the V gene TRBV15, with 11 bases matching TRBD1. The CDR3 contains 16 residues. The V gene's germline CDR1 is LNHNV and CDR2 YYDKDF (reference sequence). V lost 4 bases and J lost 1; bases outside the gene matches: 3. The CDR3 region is CATSTGTGGSNQPQHF. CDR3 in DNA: TGTGCCACCAGCACCGGGACAGGGGGGAGCAATCAGCCCCAGCATTTT.

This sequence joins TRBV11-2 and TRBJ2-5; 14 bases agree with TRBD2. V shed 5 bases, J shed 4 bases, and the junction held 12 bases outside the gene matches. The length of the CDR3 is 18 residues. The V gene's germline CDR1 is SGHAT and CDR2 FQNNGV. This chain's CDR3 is CASSQGLAGGGGVETQYF. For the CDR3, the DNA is TGTGCCAGCAGCCAAGGACTAGCGGGGGGCGGAGGGGTAGAGACCCAGTACTTC.

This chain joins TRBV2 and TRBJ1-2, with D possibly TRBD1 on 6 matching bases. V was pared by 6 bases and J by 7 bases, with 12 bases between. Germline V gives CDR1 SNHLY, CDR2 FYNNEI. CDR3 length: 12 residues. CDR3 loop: CASRAGEGGYTF. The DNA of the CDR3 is TGTGCCAGCAGGGCAGGGGAAGGTGGCTACACCTTC.

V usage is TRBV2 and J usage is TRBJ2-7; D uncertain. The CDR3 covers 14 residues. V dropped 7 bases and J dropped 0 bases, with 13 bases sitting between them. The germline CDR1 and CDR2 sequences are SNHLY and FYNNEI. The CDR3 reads CASKNLASSYEQYF. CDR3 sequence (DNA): TGTGCCAGCAAAAACCTGGCCAGCTCCTACGAGCAGTACTTC.